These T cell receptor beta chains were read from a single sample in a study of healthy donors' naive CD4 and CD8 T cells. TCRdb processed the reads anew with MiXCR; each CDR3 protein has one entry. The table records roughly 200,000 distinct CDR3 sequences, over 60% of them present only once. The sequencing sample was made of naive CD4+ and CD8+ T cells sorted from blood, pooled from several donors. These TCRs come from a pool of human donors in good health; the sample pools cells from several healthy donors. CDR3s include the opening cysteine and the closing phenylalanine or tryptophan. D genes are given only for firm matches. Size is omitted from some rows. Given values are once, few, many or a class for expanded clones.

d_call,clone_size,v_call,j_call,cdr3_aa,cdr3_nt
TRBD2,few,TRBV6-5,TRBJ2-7,CASLPASGSGREQYF,TGTGCCAGCCTCCCGGCTAGCGGGAGTGGCCGCGAGCAGTACTTC
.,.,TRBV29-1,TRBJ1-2,CSVGGHYGYTF,TGCAGCGTTGGAGGGCACTATGGCTACACCTTC
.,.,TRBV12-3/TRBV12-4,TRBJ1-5,CASSSRTQDQPQHF,TGTGCCAGCAGTTCAAGGACTCAAGATCAGCCCCAGCATTTT
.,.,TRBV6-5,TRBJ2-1,CASSYGSPGLGNEQFF,TGTGCCAGCAGTTACGGATCTCCGGGGCTCGGCAATGAGCAGTTCTTC
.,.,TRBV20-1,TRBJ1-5,CSASGTNQPQHF,TGCAGTGCGAGCGGGACCAATCAGCCCCAGCATTTT
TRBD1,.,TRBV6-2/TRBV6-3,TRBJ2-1,CASSYGTGITEQFF,TGTGCCAGCAGTTACGGGACAGGGATCACTGAGCAGTTCTTC
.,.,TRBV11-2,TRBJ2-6,CASSYNSGANVLTF,TGTGCCAGCAGCTACAACTCTGGGGCCAACGTCCTGACTTTC
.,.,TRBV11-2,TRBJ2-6,CASSSRGASSYSGANVLTF,TGTGCCAGCAGCTCCAGGGGGGCCTCCTCTTACTCTGGGGCCAACGTCCTGACTTTC
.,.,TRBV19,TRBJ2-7,CASSYRVAYEQYF,TGTGCCAGTAGTTACAGGGTGGCCTACGAGCAGTACTTC
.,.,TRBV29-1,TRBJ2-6,CSVQGAGANVLTF,TGCAGCGTTCAGGGAGCAGGGGCCAACGTCCTGACTTTC
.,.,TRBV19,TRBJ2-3,CASSIWTALESDTQYF,TGTGCCAGTAGTATATGGACAGCCCTGGAGTCAGATACGCAGTATTTT
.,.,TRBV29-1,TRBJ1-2,CSVEDRGRLSGYTF,TGCAGCGTTGAAGATCGGGGGCGCTTAAGTGGCTACACCTTC
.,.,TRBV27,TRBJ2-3,CASSYAGYTDTQYF,TGTGCCAGCAGTTACGCGGGATACACAGATACGCAGTATTTT
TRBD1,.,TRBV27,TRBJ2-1,CASSFGTGANEQFF,TGTGCCAGCAGTTTTGGGACAGGGGCAAATGAGCAGTTCTTC
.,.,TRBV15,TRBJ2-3,CATSRDDMDESAQYF,TGTGCCACCAGCAGAGATGATATGGACGAAAGTGCGCAGTATTTT
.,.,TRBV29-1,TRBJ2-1,CSVCEVEQFF,TGCAGCGTTTGTGAGGTTGAGCAGTTCTTC
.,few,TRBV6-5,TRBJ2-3,CASSPGRPTDTQYF,TGTGCCAGCAGTCCAGGGAGGCCCACAGATACGCAGTATTTT
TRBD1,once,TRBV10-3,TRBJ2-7,CAINYDRGGEQYF,TGTGCCATCAATTATGACAGGGGTGGCGAGCAGTACTTC
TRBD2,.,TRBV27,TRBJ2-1,CASSSGTSGYNEQFF,TGTGCCAGCAGTAGCGGGACTAGCGGATACAATGAGCAGTTCTTC
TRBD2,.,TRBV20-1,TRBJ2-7,CSATALSGRGEQYF,TGCAGTGCTACGGCATTAAGCGGGAGAGGCGAGCAGTACTTC
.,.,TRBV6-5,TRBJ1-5,CASIPGTAQPQHF,TGTGCCAGCATTCCGGGTACTGCGCAGCCCCAGCATTTT
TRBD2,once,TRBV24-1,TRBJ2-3,CATSDKGLAGVDTQYF,TGTGCCACCAGTGACAAGGGACTAGCGGGAGTGGATACGCAGTATTTT